One sample yielded the 30 T cell receptor beta chains listed below, sequenced in a study of blood T cell repertoires in COVID-19. Data came from immunoSEQ multiplex PCR; TCRdb stores just in-frame clones and leaves some out. The data contain roughly 110,000 clones, roughly 80% of them singletons. Sequencing was performed on peripheral blood. The receptors were gathered from a woman aged 35 to 49 with acute or convalescent COVID-19.

The chain has TRBV5-6 and TRBJ1-6, with 8 bases lining up with TRBD1. The CDR3 sequence is 16 residues long. Germline lookup yields CDR1 SGHDT and CDR2 YYEEEE. V shed 4 bases and J 1 base; nucleotides not matched to a gene: 4. The CDR3 region is CASSADRGSYNSPLHF. The CDR3 nucleotides read TGTGCCAGCAGCGCCGACAGGGGTTCCTATAATTCACCCCTCCACTTT.

J is TRBJ2-7 and V is TRBV25-1, with TRBD1 identical over 11 bases. CDR3 length: 12 residues. With V trimmed by 8 bases and J by 5 bases, 2 bases remained unmatched. The germline CDR1 and CDR2 sequences are MGHDK and SYGVNS. In DNA, the CDR3 is TGTGCCAGCGGGACAGGGGGTAACGAGCAGTACTTC. Translation: CASGTGGNEQYF.

This clone came up a few times. The chain has TRBV27 and TRBJ1-2, with D uncertain. Trimming cost V 5 bases and J 4 bases, with 20 bases left between them. Germline V CDR1 and CDR2: MNHEY, SMNVEV (reference sequence). This CDR3 spans 16 amino acids. The CDR3 loop reads CASSPRGTRDGYGYTF. CDR3 DNA sequence: TGTGCCAGCAGTCCTCGAGGCACCCGGGATGGCTATGGCTACACCTTC.

This chain links TRBV2 with TRBJ1-1; a weak D match, TRBD1 (6 bases). Germline CDR1 is SNHLY and CDR2 is FYNNEI. V was trimmed by 8 bases and J by 0 bases, leaving 10 bases between them. There are 13 residues in the CDR3. The DNA of the CDR3 is TGTGCCAGCGGGGGCCCTATGAACACTGAAGCTTTCTTT. Protein product: CASGGPMNTEAFF. The full variable domain, with the rest looked up from reference TRBV2 and TRBJ1-1, is EPEVTQTPSHQVTQMGQEVILRCVPISNHLYFYWYRQILGQKVEFLVSFYNNEISEKSEIFDDQFSVERPDGSNFTLKIRSTKLEDSAMYFCASGGPMNTEAFFGQGTRLTVV.

This sequence joins TRBV2 and TRBJ2-7; 14 bases fit TRBD2. The CDR3 has 15 amino acids. Per the germline V gene, CDR1 is SNHLY and CDR2 is FYNNEI. The ends lost 6 bases at V and 6 bases at J; junction bases unmatched: 7. Here the CDR3 DNA reads TGTGCCAGCAGGCGGGGACTAGCGGGGGACGCCGAGCAGTACTTC. Its translation: CASRRGLAGDAEQYF.

The gene calls are TRBV7-9 and TRBJ2-2; a weak D match, TRBD1 (5 bases). The V gene's germline CDR1 is SEHNR and CDR2 FQNEAQ (reference sequence). The CDR3 spans 15 residues. Deletions cut 1 base from V and 1 base from J, with 7 bases between. The CDR3 sequence is CASSLGQGNTGELFF. For the CDR3, the DNA is TGTGCCAGCAGCTTAGGTCAGGGGAACACCGGGGAGCTGTTTTTT. The full variable domain, rest sourced from reference TRBV7-9 and TRBJ2-2, is DTGVSQNPRHKITKRGQNVTFRCDPISEHNRLYWYRQTLGQGPEFLTYFQNEAQLEKSRLLSDRFSAERPKGSFSTLEIQRTEQGDSAMYLCASSLGQGNTGELFFGEGSRLTVL.

J is TRBJ2-7 and V is TRBV9, with TRBD2 matching over 9 bases. CDR3 length: 16 residues. With 4 bases clipped from V and 7 bases from J, the junction kept 15 bases outside the gene matches. Germline V lookup: CDR1 SGDLS, CDR2 YYNGEE. The CDR3 here is CASSPPVAGGPGEQYF. The CDR3 nucleotides are TGTGCCAGCAGCCCCCCCGTGGCGGGGGGGCCGGGGGAGCAGTACTTC.

V and J are TRBV6-4 and TRBJ2-3; 10 bases are shared with TRBD2. This CDR3 comprises 15 residues. In germline, CDR1 is MRHNA, CDR2 SNTAGT. V dropped 8 bases and J dropped 3; count of bases not matched to a gene: 8. CDR3 sequence reads: CASATSGDGTDTQYF. DNA for the CDR3: TGTGCCAGCGCTACTAGCGGGGATGGGACAGATACGCAGTATTTT.

The count of this clone is one. The J gene is TRBJ2-1, the V gene TRBV19; D might be TRBD2 (5 bases). V gave up 7 bases and J gave up 0 bases, with 13 bases separating them. There are 15 residues in the CDR3. Germline values: CDR1 LNHDA, CDR2 SQIVND (reference sequence). The CDR3 DNA reads as TGTGCCAGTAACCTCCAAGGGAGCTCCTACAATGAGCAGTTCTTC. Amino acids: CASNLQGSSYNEQFF.

The genes are TRBV5-8 and TRBJ1-6, with TRBD1 identical over 7 bases. J gave up 11 bases and V 0 bases, and 8 bases lay outside the gene matches. The CDR3 is 15 amino acids. The germline CDR1 and CDR2 sequences are SGHTS and YDEGEE. The CDR3: CASSLEGRGSPPLHF. DNA of the CDR3: TGTGCCAGCAGCTTGGAGGGCAGGGGGTCTCCACCCCTCCACTTT.

The CDR3, as DNA: TGTGCCAGCAGTTTAACAGGGCTTCAGCCCCAGCATTTT. It codes for CASSLTGLQPQHF. The chain couples TRBV12-3 or TRBV12-4 to TRBJ1-5, with D possibly TRBD1 on 6 matching bases. V was trimmed by 2 bases and J by 6 bases, leaving 8 bases between them. The CDR3 is made up of 13 amino acids.

This clone was counted a few times. The chain uses TRBV7-9 and TRBJ1-1, with TRBD1 identical over 10 bases. The CDR3 spans 15 residues. After removal of 4 bases from V and 4 bases from J, the junction contained 6 bases not matched to a gene. CDR1 is SEHNR and CDR2 is FQNEAQ in the germline V gene (reference sequence). The DNA of the CDR3 is TGTGCCAGCAGCTCCCGGGACAGGGGACTCACTGAAGCTTTCTTT. This sequence encodes CASSSRDRGLTEAFF.

The gene calls are TRBV2 and TRBJ2-7; weak D call: TRBD1 (6 bases). V lost 5 bases to trimming and J lost 5 bases, with 13 bases between them. This CDR3 comprises 13 residues. Germline V gene sequence: CDR1 SNHLY, CDR2 FYNNEI. The CDR3 is CASSTRQDDEQYF. CDR3 DNA sequence: TGTGCCAGCAGTACCCGACAGGACGACGAGCAGTACTTC. The whole variable domain, filled in from reference TRBV2 and TRBJ2-7, reads EPEVTQTPSHQVTQMGQEVILRCVPISNHLYFYWYRQILGQKVEFLVSFYNNEISEKSEIFDDQFSVERPDGSNFTLKIRSTKLEDSAMYFCASSTRQDDEQYFGPGTRLTVT.

This clone was observed a handful of times. V gene TRBV10-3 combines with J gene TRBJ1-4; 7 positions match TRBD1. V shed 10 bases and J 8 bases; nucleotides not matched to a gene: 13. The CDR3 totals 14 residues. The germline CDR1 and CDR2 sequences are ENHRY and SYGVKD. The CDR3 DNA is TGTGCCACCCGACCCGAGACAGGGCAGGAAAAACTGTTTTTT. Translating it yields CATRPETGQEKLFF.

The V and J genes are TRBV6-6 and TRBJ2-4; a possible D gene is TRBD1 (5 bases). V lost 5 bases and J 0 bases, leaving 29 bases between the germline ends. Germline V gene lookup returns CDR1 MNHNY and CDR2 SVGAGI (reference sequence). This CDR3 comprises 21 residues. CDR3 nucleotide sequence: TGTGCCAGCAGTCCACGCGAAACCCGGCAGGGAAGGCGACTAGCCAAAAACATTCAGTACTTC. Translation: CASSPRETRQGRRLAKNIQYF.

The rearrangement links TRBV5-4 to TRBJ1-1; 7 nucleotides line up with TRBD1. This CDR3 is 14 amino acids long. The germline V gene encodes CDR1 SGHNT and CDR2 YYREEE (reference sequence). The trim removed 5 bases at V and 0 bases at J, leaving 4 bases unmatched. CDR3 in DNA: TGTGCCAGCAGTCACGGGACAGTGAACACTGAAGCTTTCTTT. It is translated as CASSHGTVNTEAFF.

V usage is TRBV7-9 and J usage is TRBJ1-6, with 9 bases that match TRBD1. The CDR3 is made up of 14 amino acids. V was pared by 5 bases and J by 9 bases, with 5 bases of the junction left unmatched. From germline, CDR1 is SEHNR and CDR2 FQNEAQ (reference sequence). CDR3: CASSAGQGGSPLHF. The CDR3 DNA follows: TGTGCCAGCAGCGCGGGACAGGGAGGTTCACCCCTCCACTTT.

The chain joins TRBV30 to TRBJ1-6, with a possible D match to TRBD1 (6 bases). Per the germline V gene, CDR1 is GTSNPN and CDR2 is SVGIG (reference sequence). This CDR3 has 16 amino acids. Trimming took off 5 bases at V and 4 bases at J, with 18 bases between the two ends. The CDR3 sequence is CAWAEQGNFYNSPLHF. CDR3 sequence (DNA): TGTGCCTGGGCTGAACAGGGTAATTTTTATAATTCACCCCTCCACTTT.

The rearrangement links TRBV12-3 or TRBV12-4 to TRBJ1-1, with D possibly matching TRBD1 (6 bases). The CDR3 length is 13 residues. V shed 6 bases and J shed 0 bases, with 8 bases lying between them. The CDR3, as DNA: TGTGCCAGCAGGACAGGAATGAACACTGAAGCTTTCTTT. Amino acid sequence: CASRTGMNTEAFF.

This clone has just a few counts. The chain joins TRBV6-5 to TRBJ1-6, with TRBD1 identical over 10 bases. The V segment lost 5 bases and the J segment 6 bases; nucleotides outside the gene matches: 4. Looked up from germline, CDR1 is MNHEY and CDR2 is SVGAGI. The CDR3 is 15 residues long. CDR3: CASSHRDRGNSPLHF. The CDR3 DNA reads as TGTGCCAGCAGTCACCGGGACAGGGGTAATTCACCCCTCCACTTT.

The V and J genes are TRBV6-2 or TRBV6-3 and TRBJ1-1; weak D call: TRBD1 (6 bases). The germline V gene has CDR1 MNHEY and CDR2 SVGEGT. V dropped 4 bases and J dropped 1 base, with 16 bases sitting between them. The CDR3 is 16 residues long. The CDR3 loop is CASSSPLGGENTEAFF. CDR3 DNA sequence: TGTGCCAGCAGTTCCCCTTTAGGGGGGGAGAACACTGAAGCTTTCTTT.

With respect to this clone: Distinct nucleotide sequences in the sample also encode this CDR3. The chain employs TRBV18 and TRBJ1-4; 7 nucleotides agree with TRBD1. The CDR3 has 15 residues. CDR1 KGHSH and CDR2 LQKENI come from the germline V gene. The junction had 2 bases not matched to a gene; V was cut back by 1 base and J by 3 bases. CDR3 amino acids: CASSPQGAANEKLFF. The CDR3, as DNA: TGTGCCAGCTCACCACAGGGGGCCGCTAATGAAAAACTGTTTTTT.

The gene calls are TRBV19 and TRBJ2-5; 9 bases align to TRBD2. Germline V gene lookup returns CDR1 LNHDA and CDR2 SQIVND (reference sequence). The junction had 19 bases not matched to a gene; V was cut back by 2 bases and J by 3 bases. This CDR3 is 20 amino acids long. CDR3 nucleotides: TGTGCCAGTAGTATAAGGTGGTCAGGGACTACGAGCGGGGGGAAAGAGACCCAGTACTTC. Translating it yields CASSIRWSGTTSGGKETQYF.

J is TRBJ2-3 and V is TRBV30; 8 positions match TRBD1. The germline CDR1 and CDR2 sequences are GTSNPN and SVGIG (reference sequence). This CDR3 has 15 amino acids. J was trimmed by 4 bases and V by 0 bases; bases with no gene match: 6. This CDR3 is CAWSVGTGSPDTQYF. In DNA, the CDR3 is TGTGCCTGGAGTGTAGGGACAGGAAGTCCAGATACGCAGTATTTT.

V is TRBV2 and J is TRBJ1-1; D is perhaps TRBD1 (5 bases). Germline loops: CDR1 SNHLY, CDR2 FYNNEI. This CDR3 has 12 amino acids. Trimming left V 6 bases short and J 9 bases short, with 14 bases between. The CDR3 DNA follows: TGTGCCAGCAGAGGGGCTCCACTGAAAGCTTTCTTT. It is translated as CASRGAPLKAFF.

The chain couples TRBV5-1 to TRBJ1-1, with D unresolved. CDR3 length: 14 residues. V dropped 1 base and J dropped 1 base, with 8 bases sitting between them. Germline CDR1 reads SGHRS; CDR2 reads YFSETQ. The CDR3 region is CASSLLAQNTEAFF. As DNA, the CDR3 is TGCGCCAGCAGCTTGTTGGCACAGAACACTGAAGCTTTCTTT. Complete variable domain (other parts from reference TRBV5-1 and TRBJ1-1): KAGVTQTPRYLIKTRGQQVTLSCSPISGHRSVSWYQQTPGQGLQFLFEYFSETQRNKGNFPGRFSGRQFSNSRSEMNVSTLELGDSALYLCASSLLAQNTEAFFGQGTRLTVV.

This sequence joins TRBV3-1 (or the pseudogene TRBV3-2) and TRBJ2-3, with D unclear. Deletions cut 4 bases from V and 1 base from J, with 9 bases between. This CDR3 spans 14 amino acids. The germline V gene encodes CDR1 LGHDT and CDR2 YNNKEL (reference sequence). The CDR3 bases are TGTGCCAGCAGCCTCCGACGGGGCACAGATACGCAGTATTTT. This codes for CASSLRRGTDTQYF.

The V and J genes are TRBV28 and TRBJ2-7, with 7 bases that match TRBD1. CDR3 size: 15 residues. The germline V gene encodes CDR1 MDHEN and CDR2 SYDVKM. With 5 bases clipped from V and 0 bases from J, the junction kept 7 bases outside the gene matches. The CDR3 spells CASSIDRARSYEQYF. CDR3 DNA sequence: TGTGCCAGCAGTATTGACAGGGCCCGCTCCTACGAGCAGTACTTC.

This chain links TRBV3-1 (or the pseudogene TRBV3-2) with TRBJ1-5; 7 bases map to TRBD1. V gave up 1 base and J gave up 7 bases; unmatched junction bases: 4. The length of the CDR3 is 14 residues. Germline CDR1 reads LGHDT; CDR2 reads YNNKEL (reference sequence). CDR3 protein: CASSQADRPQPQHF. The CDR3 DNA reads TGTGCCAGCAGCCAAGCGGACAGGCCCCAGCCCCAGCATTTT.

The gene calls are TRBV4-1 and TRBJ2-3, with TRBD1 identical over 9 bases. V trimming: 0 bases; J trimming: 4 bases; junction bases outside the gene matches: 11. The CDR3 contains 18 residues. Germline V gene data show CDR1 as MGHRA and CDR2 as YSYEKL. The CDR3 bases are TGCGCCAGCAGCCAAGAACAGTTCGGGACAGGGATTCCAGATACGCAGTATTTT. Residues: CASSQEQFGTGIPDTQYF.